This TCR beta chain was recorded in a study of somatic mutations in cytotoxic T cells in rheumatoid arthritis. Across the study: Purity of nearly 100% was reached when some V beta antibody-stained T-cell populations were flow-sorted, including V beta1+ cells sequenced for TCRB. Findings and limits, study-wide: Levels of CD8+ T-cell clonality in rheumatoid arthritis patients were statistically indistinguishable from those seen in age-matched healthy controls, with no significant difference.

In this sample, this clone turned up once. What it recognizes is unknown. Measured with immunoSEQ multiplex PCR; TCRdb has only the in-frame clones, and not every one. This table holds several thousand clones, roughly 76% found once. The clonotype comes from a woman aged 50 to 65 in good health. Sequencing was done on a sample of CD8+ T cells sorted from blood.

CDR3 loop: CASSDGRGATNEKLFF. The CDR3 DNA follows: TGTGCCAGCAGTGATGGTCGGGGGGCTACTAATGAAAAACTGTTTTTT. The chain employs TRBV11-2 and TRBJ1-4; D is possibly TRBD1 (6 bases). CDR3 length equals 16 residues. CDR1 is SGHAT, CDR2 FQNNGV, per germline. The ends were cut back, 6 bases at V and 2 bases at J, with 16 bases in the middle.